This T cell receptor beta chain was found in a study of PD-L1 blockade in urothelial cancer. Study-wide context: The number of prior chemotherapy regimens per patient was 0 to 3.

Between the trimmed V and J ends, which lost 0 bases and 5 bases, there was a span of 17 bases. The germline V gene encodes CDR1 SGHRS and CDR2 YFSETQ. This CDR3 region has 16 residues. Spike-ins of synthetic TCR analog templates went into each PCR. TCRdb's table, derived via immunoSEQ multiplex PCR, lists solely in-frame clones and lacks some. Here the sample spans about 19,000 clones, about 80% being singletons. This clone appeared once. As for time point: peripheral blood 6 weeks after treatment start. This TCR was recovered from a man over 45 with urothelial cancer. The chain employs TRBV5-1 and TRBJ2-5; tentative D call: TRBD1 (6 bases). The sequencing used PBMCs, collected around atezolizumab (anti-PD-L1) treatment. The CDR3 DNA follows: TGCGCCAGCAGCTTGGCGGGGCAGAAAAGGGGGGAGACCCAGTACTTC. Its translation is CASSLAGQKRGETQYF.